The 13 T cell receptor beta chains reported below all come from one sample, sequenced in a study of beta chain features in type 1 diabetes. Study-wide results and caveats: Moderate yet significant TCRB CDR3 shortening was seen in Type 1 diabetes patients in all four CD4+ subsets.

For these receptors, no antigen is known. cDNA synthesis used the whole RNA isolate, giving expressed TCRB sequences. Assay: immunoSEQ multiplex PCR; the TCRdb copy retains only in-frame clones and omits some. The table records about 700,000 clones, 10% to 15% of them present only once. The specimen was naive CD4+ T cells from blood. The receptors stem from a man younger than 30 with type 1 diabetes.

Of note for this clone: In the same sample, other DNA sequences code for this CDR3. CDR3 amino acids: CAWSGQGPGNSPLHF. CDR3 DNA: TGTGCCTGGAGTGGTCAAGGACCAGGAAATTCACCCCTCCACTTT. The rearrangement links TRBV30 to TRBJ1-6; D uncertain. V dropped 1 base and J dropped 7 bases, with 14 bases sitting between them. Germline loops: CDR1 GTSNPN, CDR2 SVGIG (reference sequence). The CDR3 loop spans 15 amino acids.

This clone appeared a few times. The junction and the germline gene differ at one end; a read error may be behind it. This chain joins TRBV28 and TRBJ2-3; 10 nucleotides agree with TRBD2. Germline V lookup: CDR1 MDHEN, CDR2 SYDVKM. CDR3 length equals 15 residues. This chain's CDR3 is CASSPSGGVTNTQYF. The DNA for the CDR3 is TGTGCCAGCAGTCCGAGCGGGGGGGTCACAAATACGCAGTATTTT.

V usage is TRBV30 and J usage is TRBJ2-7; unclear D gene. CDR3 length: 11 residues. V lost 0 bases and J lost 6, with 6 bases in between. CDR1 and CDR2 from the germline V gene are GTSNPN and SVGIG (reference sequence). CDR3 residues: CAWSVAGEQYF. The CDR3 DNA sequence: TGTGCCTGGAGTGTAGCTGGCGAGCAGTACTTC.

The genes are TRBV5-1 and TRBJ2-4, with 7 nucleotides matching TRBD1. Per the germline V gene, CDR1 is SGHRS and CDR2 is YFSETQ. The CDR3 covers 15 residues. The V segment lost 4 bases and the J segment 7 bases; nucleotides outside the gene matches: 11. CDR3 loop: CASSPPTGVSNIQYF. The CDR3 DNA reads TGCGCCAGCAGCCCGCCTACAGGGGTCAGCAACATTCAGTACTTC.

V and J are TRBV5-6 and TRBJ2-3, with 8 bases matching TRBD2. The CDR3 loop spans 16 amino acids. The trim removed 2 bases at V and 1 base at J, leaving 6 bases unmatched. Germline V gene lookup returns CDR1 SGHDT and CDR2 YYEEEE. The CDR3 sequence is CASSLQAGARTDTQYF. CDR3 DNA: TGTGCCAGCAGCTTACAAGCGGGGGCGCGCACAGATACGCAGTATTTT.

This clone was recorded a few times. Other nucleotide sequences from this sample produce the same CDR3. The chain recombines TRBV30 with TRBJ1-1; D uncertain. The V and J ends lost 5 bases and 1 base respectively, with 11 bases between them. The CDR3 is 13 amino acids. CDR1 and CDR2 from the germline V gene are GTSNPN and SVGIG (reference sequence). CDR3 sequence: CAWSEQANTEAFF. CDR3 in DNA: TGTGCCTGGTCGGAGCAAGCGAACACTGAAGCTTTCTTT.

The CDR3 sequence: CASSLGLSLPNTQYF. The CDR3, as DNA: TGTGCCAGCAGCTTAGGACTCTCCCTGCCGAATACGCAGTATTTT. J is TRBJ2-3 and V is TRBV7-8; D unresolved. V gave up 1 base and J gave up 7 bases, with 15 bases separating them. The CDR3 extends over 15 amino acids. CDR1 and CDR2 (germline): SGHVS, FQNEAQ.

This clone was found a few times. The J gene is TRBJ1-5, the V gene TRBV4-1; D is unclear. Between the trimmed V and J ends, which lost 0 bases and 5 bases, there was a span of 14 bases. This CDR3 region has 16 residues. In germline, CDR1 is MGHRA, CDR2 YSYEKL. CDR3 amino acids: CASSQDVADTYQPQHF. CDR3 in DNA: TGCGCCAGCAGCCAAGATGTGGCGGATACCTATCAGCCCCAGCATTTT.

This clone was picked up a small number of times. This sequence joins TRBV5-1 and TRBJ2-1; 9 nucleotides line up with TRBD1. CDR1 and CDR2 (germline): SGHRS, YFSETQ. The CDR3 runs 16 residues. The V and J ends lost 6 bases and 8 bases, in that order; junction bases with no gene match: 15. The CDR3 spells CASTQAGTGFRHEQFF. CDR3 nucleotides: TGCGCCAGCACCCAGGCCGGGACAGGGTTTCGGCATGAGCAGTTCTTC.

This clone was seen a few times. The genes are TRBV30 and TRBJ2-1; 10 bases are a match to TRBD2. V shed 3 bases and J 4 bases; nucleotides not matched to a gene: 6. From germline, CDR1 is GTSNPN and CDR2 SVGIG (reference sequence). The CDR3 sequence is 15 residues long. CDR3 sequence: CAWSGIAGGYNEQFF. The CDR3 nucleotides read TGTGCCTGGAGCGGAATAGCGGGGGGATACAATGAGCAGTTCTTC. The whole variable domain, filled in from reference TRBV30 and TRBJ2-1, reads SQTIHQWPATLVQPVGSPLSLECTVEGTSNPNLYWYRQAAGRGLQLLFYSVGIGQISSEVPQNLSASRPQDRQFILSSKKLLLSDSGFYLCAWSGIAGGYNEQFFGPGTRLTVL.

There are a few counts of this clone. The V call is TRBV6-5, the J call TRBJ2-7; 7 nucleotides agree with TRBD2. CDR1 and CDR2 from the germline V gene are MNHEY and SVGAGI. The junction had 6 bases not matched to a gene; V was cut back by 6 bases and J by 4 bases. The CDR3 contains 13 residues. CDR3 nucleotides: TGTGCCAGCAGCTCCATACTAGCGTACGAGCAGTACTTC. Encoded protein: CASSSILAYEQYF.

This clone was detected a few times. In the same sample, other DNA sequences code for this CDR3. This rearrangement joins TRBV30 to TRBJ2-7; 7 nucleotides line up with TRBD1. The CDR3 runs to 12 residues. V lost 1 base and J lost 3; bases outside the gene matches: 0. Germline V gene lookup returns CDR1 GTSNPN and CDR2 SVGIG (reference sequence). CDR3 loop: CAWSGQGYEQYF. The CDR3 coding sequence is TGTGCCTGGAGTGGACAGGGCTACGAGCAGTACTTC.

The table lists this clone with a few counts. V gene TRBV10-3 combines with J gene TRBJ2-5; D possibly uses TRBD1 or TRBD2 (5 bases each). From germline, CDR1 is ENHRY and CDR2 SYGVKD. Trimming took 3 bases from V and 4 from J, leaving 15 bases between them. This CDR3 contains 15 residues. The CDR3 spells CAISDGSGTGETQYF. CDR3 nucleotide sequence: TGTGCCATCAGTGATGGGTCGGGGACGGGAGAGACCCAGTACTTC.